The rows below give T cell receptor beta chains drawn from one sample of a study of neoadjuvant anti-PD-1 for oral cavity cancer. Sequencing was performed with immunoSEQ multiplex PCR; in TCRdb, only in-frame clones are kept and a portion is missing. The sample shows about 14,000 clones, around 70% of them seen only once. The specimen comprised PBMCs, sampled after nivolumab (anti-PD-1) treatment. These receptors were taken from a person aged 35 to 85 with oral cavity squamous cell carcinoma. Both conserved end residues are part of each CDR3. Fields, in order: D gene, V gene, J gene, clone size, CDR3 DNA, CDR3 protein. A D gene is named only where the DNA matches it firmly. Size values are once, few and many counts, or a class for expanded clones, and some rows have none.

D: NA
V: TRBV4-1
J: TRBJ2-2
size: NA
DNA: TGCGCCAGCAGCCAAGCGAGGGAGCTGTTTTTT
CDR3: CASSQARELFF

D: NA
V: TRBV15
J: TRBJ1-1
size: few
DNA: TGTGCCACCAGCCAAGCAGCGCGGACACCGACTTTCTTT
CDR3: CATSQAARTPTFF

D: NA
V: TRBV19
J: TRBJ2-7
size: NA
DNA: TGTGCCACCAGGGCAGGGTCCTTACCCTACGAGCAGTACTTC
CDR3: CATRAGSLPYEQYF

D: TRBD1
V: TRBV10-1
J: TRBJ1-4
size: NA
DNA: TGCGCCAGCAGCCCCGGACAGGGCCGAGGCGAAAAACTGTTTTTT
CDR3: CASSPGQGRGEKLFF

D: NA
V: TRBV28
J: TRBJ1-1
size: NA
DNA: TGTGCCAGCAGTTTTGATGGGGCACGGACTGAAGCTTTCTTT
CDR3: CASSFDGARTEAFF

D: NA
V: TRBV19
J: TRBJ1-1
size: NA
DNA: TGTGCCAGTAGTATGTCTGGTTATGAAGCTTTCTTT
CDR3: CASSMSGYEAFF

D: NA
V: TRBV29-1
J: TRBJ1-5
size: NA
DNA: TGCAGCGTTGGGGGGGGTGGGCAGCCCCAGCATTTT
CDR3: CSVGGGGQPQHF

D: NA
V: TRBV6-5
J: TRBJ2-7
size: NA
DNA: TGTGCCAGCAGTTACGGACGCGAGCAGTACTTC
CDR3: CASSYGREQYF

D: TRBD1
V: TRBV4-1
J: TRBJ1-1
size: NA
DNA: TGCGCCAGCAGCCAAGCCGTCAGGGGGCTCACTGAAGCTTTCTTT
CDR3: CASSQAVRGLTEAFF

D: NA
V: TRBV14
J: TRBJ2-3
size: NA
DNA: TGTGCCAGCAGCCAAGAAGAACTACCCCTAGCCGGAGATACGCAGTATTTT
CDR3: CASSQEELPLAGDTQYF

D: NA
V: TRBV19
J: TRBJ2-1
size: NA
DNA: TGTGCCAGTAGTATAGACCCGGGGAAGGGCTTCTCCTACAATGAGCAGTTCTTC
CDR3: CASSIDPGKGFSYNEQFF

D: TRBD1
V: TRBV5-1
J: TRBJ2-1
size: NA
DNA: TGCGCCAGCAGCTTGGGAATTGGACAGGGGAGGTATGAGCAGTTCTTC
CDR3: CASSLGIGQGRYEQFF

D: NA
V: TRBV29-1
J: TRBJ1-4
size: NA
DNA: TGCAGCGGGCAGGGAATGGATGAAAAACTGTTTTTT
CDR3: CSGQGMDEKLFF

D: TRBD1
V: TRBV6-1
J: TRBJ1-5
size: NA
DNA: TGTGCCAGCAACCCGACAGGGTCAAATCAGCCCCAGCATTTT
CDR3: CASNPTGSNQPQHF

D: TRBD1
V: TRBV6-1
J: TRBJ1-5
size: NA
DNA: TGTGCCAGCAGTGGGAGGGGGACAGGGGCCGGTGCGTATCAGCCCCAGCATTTT
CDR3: CASSGRGTGAGAYQPQHF

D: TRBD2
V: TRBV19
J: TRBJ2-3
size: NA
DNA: TGTGCCACCACAGTAGCGGGAGCCACAGATACGCAGTATTTT
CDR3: CATTVAGATDTQYF

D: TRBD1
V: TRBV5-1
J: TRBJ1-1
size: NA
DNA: TGCGCCAGCCATCCCCCGGGACAGGTCCTTGAAGCTTTCTTT
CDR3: CASHPPGQVLEAFF

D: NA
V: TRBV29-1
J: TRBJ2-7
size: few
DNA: TGCAGCGTGAGGGTCCTAGACTACGAGCAGTACTTC
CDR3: CSVRVLDYEQYF

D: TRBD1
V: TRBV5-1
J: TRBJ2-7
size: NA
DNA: TGCGCCAGCAGCCTAACGCAGGGGGCCAGCTCCTACGAGCAGTACTTC
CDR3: CASSLTQGASSYEQYF

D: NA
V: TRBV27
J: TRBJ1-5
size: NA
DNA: TGTGCCAGCAGCCCGAATCAGCCCCAGCATTTT
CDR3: CASSPNQPQHF

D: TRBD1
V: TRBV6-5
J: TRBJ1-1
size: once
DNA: TGTGCCAGCAGTTGGGACAGGAAGAACACTGAAGCTTTCTTT
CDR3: CASSWDRKNTEAFF

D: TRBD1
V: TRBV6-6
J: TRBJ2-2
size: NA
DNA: TGTGCCAGCAGTTACACCGGGACAGGAGGGACCGGGGAGCTGTTTTTT
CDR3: CASSYTGTGGTGELFF

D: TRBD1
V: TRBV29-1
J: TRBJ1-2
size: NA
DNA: TGCAGCGGTGCTGACAGGGACCATGGCTACACCTTC
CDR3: CSGADRDHGYTF

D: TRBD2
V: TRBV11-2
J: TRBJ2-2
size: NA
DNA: TGTGCCAGCAGGCCCGGGACTAGCGCATTACGATACAATACCGGGGAGCTGTTTTTT
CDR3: CASRPGTSALRYNTGELFF

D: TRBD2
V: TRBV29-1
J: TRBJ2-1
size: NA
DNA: TGCAGCGTTGGGACTTCGACTAGCCCGGGTGAGCAGTTCTTC
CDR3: CSVGTSTSPGEQFF

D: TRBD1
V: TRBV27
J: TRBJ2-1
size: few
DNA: TGTGCCAGCAGTTTTTTACAGGGGACTGAGCAGTTCTTC
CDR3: CASSFLQGTEQFF

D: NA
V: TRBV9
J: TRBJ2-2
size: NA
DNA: TGTGCCAGCAGCGTAGCACCTTTGAACACCGGGGAGCTGTTTTTT
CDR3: CASSVAPLNTGELFF

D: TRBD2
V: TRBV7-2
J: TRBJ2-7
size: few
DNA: TGTGCCAGCAGCGTCAAAAGCGGGATCGAGCAGTACTTC
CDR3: CASSVKSGIEQYF

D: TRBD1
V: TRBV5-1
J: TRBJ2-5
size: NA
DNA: TGCGCCAGCAGCCGGGACAGGGGGGTAGAGACCCAGTACTTC
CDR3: CASSRDRGVETQYF